This T cell receptor beta chain was identified in a study of blood T cell repertoires in COVID-19. Background on the study: Acute and convalescent COVID-19 specimens originated in the United States, Italy and Spain. In each case, the material was cDNA or gDNA derived from T cells, B-cell-depleted T cells, or PBMCs.

As processed by the authors: Reference gene primer amplification in the assay estimated nucleated cell counts. The table came from immunoSEQ multiplex PCR; TCRdb's copy has only in-frame clones and leaves some out. V and J calls plus clone size are reproduced from that table; the DNA served to infer D and trimming. The sample contains approximately 110,000 clones, 70% to 80% of which appear only once. Germline lookup yields CDR1 MNHEY and CDR2 SVGEGT. Germline trimming cut 2 bases from V and 7 bases from J; bases unmatched to any gene: 3. This CDR3 has 15 amino acids. The chain has TRBV6-2 or TRBV6-3 and TRBJ2-1, with TRBD2 identical over 12 bases. The sequence derives from a man aged 70 or older with active or convalescent COVID-19. The sequencing input was peripheral blood. In DNA, the CDR3 is TGTGCCAGCAGTTACCTAGCGGGAGGGGGGAATGAGCAGTTCTTC. It yields the protein CASSYLAGGGNEQFF.